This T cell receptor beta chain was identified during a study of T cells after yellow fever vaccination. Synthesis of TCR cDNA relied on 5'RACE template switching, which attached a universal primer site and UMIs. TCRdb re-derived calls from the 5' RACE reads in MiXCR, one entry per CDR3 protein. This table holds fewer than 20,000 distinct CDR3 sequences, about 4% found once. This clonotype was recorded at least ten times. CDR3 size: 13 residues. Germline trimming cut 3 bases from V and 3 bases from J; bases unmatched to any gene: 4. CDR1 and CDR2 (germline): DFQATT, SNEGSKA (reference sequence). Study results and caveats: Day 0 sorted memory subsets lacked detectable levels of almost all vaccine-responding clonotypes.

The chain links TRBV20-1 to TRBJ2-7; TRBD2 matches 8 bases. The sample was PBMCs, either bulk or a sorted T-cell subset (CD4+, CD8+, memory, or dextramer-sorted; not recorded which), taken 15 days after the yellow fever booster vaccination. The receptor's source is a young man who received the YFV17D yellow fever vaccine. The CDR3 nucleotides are TGCAGTGCTAGTAGCGGGACCCGCTACGAGCAGTACTTC. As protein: CSASSGTRYEQYF.